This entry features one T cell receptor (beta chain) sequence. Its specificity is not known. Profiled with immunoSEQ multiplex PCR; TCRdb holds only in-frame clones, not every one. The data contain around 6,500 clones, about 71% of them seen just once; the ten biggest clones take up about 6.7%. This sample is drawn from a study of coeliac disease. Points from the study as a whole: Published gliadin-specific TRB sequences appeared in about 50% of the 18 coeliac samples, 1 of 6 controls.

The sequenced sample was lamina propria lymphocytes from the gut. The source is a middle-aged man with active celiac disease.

CDR3 bases: TGCGCCAGCAGCCAAGACGGGACAGCTTCGTACGAGCTTATGTACAATGAGCAGTTCTTC. It translates to CASSQDGTASYELMYNEQFF. The rearrangement joins TRBV4-1 to TRBJ2-1, with TRBD1 matching 7 bases. Germline trimming cut 0 bases from V and 4 bases from J; bases unmatched to any gene: 18. Germline V gene sequence: CDR1 MGHRA, CDR2 YSYEKL. CDR3 size: 20 residues.